This T cell receptor (beta chain) was profiled in a study of glioma-infiltrating T cells after dendritic cell vaccination. The wider study: Dendritic cells derived from monocytes and pulsed with autologous tumor lysate formed the vaccine.

Time point specified: after dendritic cell vaccination, including at tumor progression/relapse. Selection required adequate fresh-frozen tumor tissue plus more than two years' survival data. Overall study findings and caveats: Higher pretreatment TIL content predicted longer progression-free time and survival.

As for this clone: Its antigen is not identified.

Up to about 2 ug genomic DNA was used for TCRB CDR3 amplification. Clones were read by immunoSEQ multiplex PCR, and TCRdb kept only the in-frame ones, dropping some. The sample shows 85,000 to 100,000 clones, 85% of them seen only once. CDR1 is SGHVS, CDR2 FQNEAQ, per germline. The CDR3 is 14 amino acids. V was pared by 6 bases and J by 2 bases, with 13 bases between. The sequence was collected from a human donor with glioblastoma. The chain uses TRBV7-8 and TRBJ1-1; perhaps TRBD1 as D (6 bases). The material sequenced was blood, taken after dendritic cell vaccination. In DNA form, the CDR3 reads TGTGCCAGCAGTTGGACAGAAGTTAACACTGAAGCTTTCTTT. Its translation is CASSWTEVNTEAFF.